One sample yielded the 12 T cell receptor beta chains listed below, sequenced in a study of T cell responses to AZD1222 COVID-19 vaccine (dated by TCRdb to 2020 to 2022). What the time point label conveys for this sample: baseline before first vaccination. The treatment or condition label corresponds to: meningococcal conjugate vaccine given as trial control. Receptor amplification or capture employed the immunoSEQ multiplex PCR assay. Not all clones reach the TCRdb copy of this immuneACCESS table, which keeps in-frame sequences only. Checked studies attribute under half of the gap to unresolved V genes and leave the rest unexplained. The sample includes about 220,000 clones, with 85% to 95% observed a single time. 1% of the sample goes to the ten largest clones. The starting material was peripheral blood, obtained on day 0 of MenACWY control vaccination. Receptors were obtained from an adult in good health.

The chain couples TRBV30 to TRBJ1-6; 10 bases line up with TRBD1. The CDR3 is made up of 15 amino acids. The germline gives CDR1 GTSNPN, CDR2 SVGIG (reference sequence). V lost 3 bases, J lost 6 bases, and 5 bases stayed unmatched. CDR3 DNA sequence: TGTGCCTGGAGGGGCGGGGACAGGGGTAATTCACCCCTCCACTTT. It specifies CAWRGGDRGNSPLHF.

In regard to this clone: Other DNA sequences in the sample encode the same CDR3. This rearrangement joins TRBV7-9 to TRBJ1-1; no definite D call. CDR1 and CDR2 (germline): SEHNR, FQNEAQ (reference sequence). V was cut by 1 base and J by 4 bases, with 7 bases left in between. The CDR3 has 13 amino acids. For the CDR3, the DNA is TGTGCCAGCAGCTTAGAAGGCGGCACTGAAGCTTTCTTT. Translated: CASSLEGGTEAFF.

This chain joins TRBV18 and TRBJ2-3; possibly TRBD1 for D (7 bases). Germline CDR1 and CDR2: KGHSH and LQKENI. The CDR3 is made up of 17 amino acids. The V gene lost 2 bases and the J gene lost 3 bases, with 18 bases spanning the gap. CDR3 bases: TGTGCCAGCTCACCAGGGGGCTCAGCAGGGGGGACAGATACGCAGTATTTT. It is translated as CASSPGGSAGGTDTQYF. Together with reference TRBV18 and TRBJ2-3, the CDR3 gives the full variable domain: NAGVMQNPRHLVRRRGQEARLRCSPMKGHSHVYWYRQLPEEGLKFMVYLQKENIIDESGMPKERFSAEFPKEGPSILRIQQVVRGDSAAYFCASSPGGSAGGTDTQYFGPGTRLTVL.

As regards this clone: This same CDR3 is encoded by further DNA sequences in the sample. This chain connects TRBV18 to TRBJ1-4, with D unclear. The CDR3 has 12 amino acids. The V gene's germline CDR1 is KGHSH and CDR2 LQKENI. The V end was cut by 3 bases, the J end by 7 bases, with 6 bases between. The CDR3 coding sequence is TGTGCCAGCTCACCCCTGGGTGAAAAACTGTTTTTT. Translation gives CASSPLGEKLFF.

The chain combines TRBV29-1 with TRBJ1-1; 7 nucleotides agree with TRBD1. Germline V gene sequence: CDR1 SQVTM, CDR2 ANQGSEA. The CDR3 spans 12 residues. V gave up 7 bases and J gave up 6 bases; unmatched junction bases: 8. The CDR3 is CSATGEGAEAFF. Here the CDR3 DNA reads TGCAGCGCAACAGGGGAGGGGGCTGAAGCTTTCTTT. Combining the CDR3 with reference TRBV29-1 and TRBJ1-1 gives the whole variable domain SAVISQKPSRDICQRGTSLTIQCQVDSQVTMMFWYRQQPGQSLTLIATANQGSEATYESGFVIDKFPISRPNLTFSTLTVSNMSPEDSSIYLCSATGEGAEAFFGQGTRLTVV.

The chain is built from TRBV6-5 and TRBJ1-1; the D gene is possibly TRBD1 (6 bases). V was cut by 0 bases and J by 8 bases, with 16 bases left in between. The CDR3 is 15 residues long. CDR1 MNHEY and CDR2 SVGAGI come from the germline V gene. In DNA form, the CDR3 reads TGTGCCAGCAGTTACTCATTTTCTGGGGGGCAAGAAGCTTTCTTT. This sequence encodes CASSYSFSGGQEAFF.

The rearrangement uses TRBV7-2 and TRBJ2-6; 8 positions match TRBD1. This CDR3 has 17 amino acids. V shed 5 bases, J shed 1 base, and the junction held 7 bases outside the gene matches. Germline CDR1 is SGHTA and CDR2 is FQGNSA. CDR3 in DNA: TGTGCCAGCAGCCCCCAGGGGGCAACTTCTGGGGCCAACGTCCTGACTTTC. It is translated as CASSPQGATSGANVLTF. Filled out from reference TRBV7-2 and TRBJ2-6, the complete variable domain reads GAGVSQSPSNKVTEKGKDVELRCDPISGHTALYWYRQSLGQGLEFLIYFQGNSAPDKSGLPSDRFSAERTGGSVSTLTIQRTQQEDSAVYLCASSPQGATSGANVLTFGAGSRLTVL.

This sequence joins TRBV28 and TRBJ1-5; D not resolved. This CDR3 is 15 amino acids long. The germline V gene encodes CDR1 MDHEN and CDR2 SYDVKM. V shed 1 base and J shed 1 base, with 8 bases lying between them. CDR3 residues: CASSLSLGSNQPQHF. The CDR3 DNA sequence: TGTGCCAGCAGTTTATCATTAGGGAGCAATCAGCCCCAGCATTTT.

This chain links TRBV14 with TRBJ1-2, with TRBD1 identical over 7 bases. This CDR3 is built from 13 residues. Trimming removed 2 bases from V and 6 bases from J; junction bases left unmatched: 3. Germline V gene lookup returns CDR1 SGHDN and CDR2 FVKESK. The CDR3 coding sequence is TGTGCCAGCAGCCAAAGGGGGCGAGATGGCTACACCTTC. This encodes CASSQRGRDGYTF.

The chain is built from TRBV28 and TRBJ2-7, with TRBD2 identical over 8 bases. The CDR3 totals 13 residues. V lost 7 bases, J lost 5 bases, and 7 bases stayed unmatched. The germline V gene has CDR1 MDHEN and CDR2 SYDVKM. This CDR3 is CASNQRGIHEQYF. CDR3 DNA sequence: TGTGCCAGCAACCAGCGGGGGATCCACGAGCAGTACTTC.

The sample holds one count of this clone. J is TRBJ1-3 and V is TRBV2, with D possibly being TRBD1 (5 bases). Looked up from germline, CDR1 is SNHLY and CDR2 is FYNNEI. The length of the CDR3 is 15 residues. V gave up 2 bases and J gave up 4 bases, with 12 bases separating them. CDR3 bases: TGTGCCAGCAGTGAATCGGGGGTCGCGGGAAACACCATATATTTT. This codes for CASSESGVAGNTIYF. Combining the CDR3 with reference TRBV2 and TRBJ1-3 gives the whole variable domain EPEVTQTPSHQVTQMGQEVILRCVPISNHLYFYWYRQILGQKVEFLVSFYNNEISEKSEIFDDQFSVERPDGSNFTLKIRSTKLEDSAMYFCASSESGVAGNTIYFGEGSWLTVV.

The J gene is TRBJ1-1, the V gene TRBV10-2; D is unresolved. Trimming shortened V by 2 bases and J by 5 bases, and 9 bases separated the two germline ends. Per germline, CDR1 WSHSY and CDR2 SAAADI. The CDR3 has 13 residues. The DNA for the CDR3 is TGCGCCAGCAGTGAGAGGGTTACGACTGAAGCTTTCTTT. This translates into CASSERVTTEAFF.